This TCR beta chain is drawn from a study of post-analysis software for immune sequencing data. General study results and limits: When compared against controls, multiple sclerosis patients showed significantly lower normalized Chao1 diversity. The study found TRBV5-6, TRBV5-1 and TRBV20-1 among 5 or 6 TRBV segments more frequent in patients than controls.

V trimming: 0 bases; J trimming: 3 bases; junction bases outside the gene matches: 5. Per germline, CDR1 SGHRS and CDR2 YFSETQ. The CDR3 spans 16 residues. Presence of unique molecular identifiers characterized the TCR beta cDNA libraries. TCRdb reanalysed the PCR reads using MiXCR and keeps one entry per CDR3 protein. The sample consists of approximately 570,000 distinct CDR3 sequences, 44% of them appearing once. Of note for this clonotype: Its antigen is currently unknown.

The clonotype comes from a girl aged 5-17 years with multiple sclerosis. The gene calls are TRBV5-1 and TRBJ2-1; TRBD1 matches at 8 bases. Material: blood. DNA for the CDR3: TGCGCCAGCAGCTTGGCCTCAGGGGGCGGCTACAATGAGCAGTTCTTC. Its protein product is CASSLASGGGYNEQFF.